The clone carrying this T cell receptor beta chain was seen just once. The antigen is undetermined. This specimen belongs to a study of vaccination and CD4 T cells after COVID-19. Looking at the study overall: Collection of post-vaccine samples followed dose two by a median about 72 days, spanning a range of 14 to 241.

Treatment meaning: approximately nine-day PBMC culture with coronavirus spike peptide pools or control peptides (ViraFEST assay). The length of the CDR3 is 14 residues. Germline assignment: CDR1 MNHEY and CDR2 SVGAGI. Deletions cut 2 bases from V and 3 bases from J, with 10 bases between. The study sequenced cultured CD4+ T cell DNA using the Oncomine TCR Beta short-read assay. TCRdb reprocessed the PCR reads via MiXCR and lists one record per CDR3 protein. The sample shows 15,000 to 20,000 distinct CDR3 sequences, 70% to 75% of them seen only once. The sequenced sample was CD4+ T cells from blood, cultured in vitro. The chain combines TRBV6-5 with TRBJ2-5; TRBD2 is a possible D gene (7 bases). The sequence derives from a human donor who had recovered from COVID-19. This CDR3 is CASSYGGGEETQYF. For the CDR3, the DNA is TGTGCCAGCAGTTACGGGGGGGGCGAAGAGACCCAGTACTTC.